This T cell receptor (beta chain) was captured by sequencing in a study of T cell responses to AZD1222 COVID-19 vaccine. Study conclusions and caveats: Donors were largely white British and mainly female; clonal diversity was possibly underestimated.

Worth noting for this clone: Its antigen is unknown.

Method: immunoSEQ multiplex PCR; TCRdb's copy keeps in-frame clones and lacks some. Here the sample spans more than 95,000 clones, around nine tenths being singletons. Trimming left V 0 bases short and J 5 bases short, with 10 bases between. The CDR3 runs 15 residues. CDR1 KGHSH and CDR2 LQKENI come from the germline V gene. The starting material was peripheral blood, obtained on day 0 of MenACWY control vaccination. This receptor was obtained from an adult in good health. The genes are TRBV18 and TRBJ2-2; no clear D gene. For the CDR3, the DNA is TGTGCCAGCTCACCACCGGGGTTCATAACCGGGGAGCTGTTTTTT. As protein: CASSPPGFITGELFF.